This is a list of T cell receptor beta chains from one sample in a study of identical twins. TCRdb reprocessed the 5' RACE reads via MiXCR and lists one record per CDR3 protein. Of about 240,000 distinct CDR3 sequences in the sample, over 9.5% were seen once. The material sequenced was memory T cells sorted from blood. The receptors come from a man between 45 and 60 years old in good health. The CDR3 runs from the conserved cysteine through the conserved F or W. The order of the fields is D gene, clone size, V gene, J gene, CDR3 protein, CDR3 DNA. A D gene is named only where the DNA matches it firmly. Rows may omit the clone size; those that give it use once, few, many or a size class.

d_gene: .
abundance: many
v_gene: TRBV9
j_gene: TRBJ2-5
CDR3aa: CASSGSAQETQYF
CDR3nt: TGTGCCAGCAGCGGGTCAGCCCAAGAGACCCAGTACTTC

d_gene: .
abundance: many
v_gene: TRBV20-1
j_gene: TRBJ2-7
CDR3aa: CSARDSRTYEQYF
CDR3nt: TGCAGTGCTAGAGATAGCCGCACCTACGAGCAGTACTTC

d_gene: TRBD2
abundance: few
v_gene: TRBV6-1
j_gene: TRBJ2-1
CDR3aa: CASKASGNGYNEQFF
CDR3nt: TGTGCCAGCAAGGCTAGCGGGAATGGGTACAATGAGCAGTTCTTC

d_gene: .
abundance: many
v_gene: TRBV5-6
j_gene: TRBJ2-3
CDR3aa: CASSLIDASTDTQYF
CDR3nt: TGTGCCAGCAGCTTGATAGACGCAAGCACAGATACGCAGTATTTT

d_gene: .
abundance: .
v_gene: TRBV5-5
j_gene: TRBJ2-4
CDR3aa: CASSSRPDPATGHIQYF
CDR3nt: TGTGCCAGCAGCTCTCGCCCGGATCCGGCCACAGGGCACATTCAGTACTTC

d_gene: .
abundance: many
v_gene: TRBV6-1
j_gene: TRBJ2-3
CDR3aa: CASSGGSTDTQYF
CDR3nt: TGTGCCAGCTCGGGCGGTAGCACAGATACGCAGTATTTT

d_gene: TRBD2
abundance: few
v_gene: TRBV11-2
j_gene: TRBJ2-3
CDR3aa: CASSLDGTSGAATDTQYF
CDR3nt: TGTGCCAGCAGCTTAGATGGGACTAGCGGGGCTGCAACAGATACGCAGTATTTT

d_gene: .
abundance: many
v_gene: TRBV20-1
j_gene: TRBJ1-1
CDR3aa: CSARNPYGGQAFF
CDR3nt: TGCAGTGCTAGAAACCCTTATGGGGGACAAGCTTTCTTT

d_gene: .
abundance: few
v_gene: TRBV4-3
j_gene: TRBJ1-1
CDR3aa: CASSQEAADINTEAFF
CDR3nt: TGCGCCAGCAGCCAAGAGGCGGCGGACATAAACACTGAAGCTTTCTTT

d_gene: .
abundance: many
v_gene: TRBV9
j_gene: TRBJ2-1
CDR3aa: CASSVDPQTTFSYNEQFF
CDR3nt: TGTGCCAGCAGCGTAGACCCTCAGACTACCTTCTCCTACAATGAGCAGTTCTTC

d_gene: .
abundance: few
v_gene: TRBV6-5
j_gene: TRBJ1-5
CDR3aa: CASSYQTFYSNQPQHF
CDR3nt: TGTGCCAGCAGTTACCAGACTTTCTATAGCAATCAGCCCCAGCATTTT

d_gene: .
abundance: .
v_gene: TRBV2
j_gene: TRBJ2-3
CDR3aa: CASRDSPTDTQYF
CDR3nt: TGTGCCAGCAGGGACTCTCCCACAGATACGCAGTATTTT

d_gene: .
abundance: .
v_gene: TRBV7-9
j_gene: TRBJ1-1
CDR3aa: CATEAGDTEAFF
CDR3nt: TGTGCCACCGAAGCAGGAGACACTGAAGCTTTCTTT

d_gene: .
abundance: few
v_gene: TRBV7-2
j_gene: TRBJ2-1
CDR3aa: CASSSQGGVSNEQFF
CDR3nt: TGTGCCAGCAGCTCTCAGGGGGGAGTTTCGAATGAGCAGTTCTTC

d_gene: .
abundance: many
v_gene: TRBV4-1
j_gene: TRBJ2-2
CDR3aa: CASSQVASREDGELFF
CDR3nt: TGCGCCAGCAGCCAAGTAGCTAGCAGGGAGGACGGGGAGCTGTTTTTT

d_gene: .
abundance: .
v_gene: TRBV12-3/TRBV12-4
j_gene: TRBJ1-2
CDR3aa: CASSWTVLDGYTF
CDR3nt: TGTGCCAGCAGTTGGACAGTTTTAGATGGCTACACCTTC

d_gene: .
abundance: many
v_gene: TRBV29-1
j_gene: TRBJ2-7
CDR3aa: CSVGAGDIEQYF
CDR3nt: TGCAGCGTAGGGGCAGGGGACATCGAGCAGTACTTC

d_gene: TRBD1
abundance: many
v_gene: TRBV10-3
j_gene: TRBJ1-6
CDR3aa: CAIRQGAVDNSPLHF
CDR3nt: TGTGCCATTCGACAGGGGGCTGTGGATAATTCACCCCTCCACTTT

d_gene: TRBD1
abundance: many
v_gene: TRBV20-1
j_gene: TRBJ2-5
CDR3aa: CSARKTGTQETQYF
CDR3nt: TGCAGTGCTAGAAAGACAGGGACCCAAGAGACCCAGTACTTC

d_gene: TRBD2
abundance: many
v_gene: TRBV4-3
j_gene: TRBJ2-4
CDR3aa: CASRGLANIQYF
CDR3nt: TGCGCCAGCAGGGGACTAGCAAACATTCAGTACTTC

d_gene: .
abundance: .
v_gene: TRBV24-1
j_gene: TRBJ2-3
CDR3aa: CATSQGGSGTDTQYF
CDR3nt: TGTGCCACCAGCCAGGGGGGAAGCGGCACAGATACGCAGTATTTT

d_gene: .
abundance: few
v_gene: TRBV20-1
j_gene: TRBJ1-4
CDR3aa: CSARLRLFATNEKLFF
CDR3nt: TGCAGTGCTAGATTGAGGCTGTTCGCAACTAATGAAAAACTGTTTTTT

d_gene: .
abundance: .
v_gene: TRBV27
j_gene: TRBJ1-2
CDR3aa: CASRPPGFYGYTF
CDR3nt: TGTGCCAGCAGGCCACCGGGATTTTATGGCTACACCTTC

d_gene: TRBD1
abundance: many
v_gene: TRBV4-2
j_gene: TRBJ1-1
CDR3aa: CASSQDRGRTGDSNTEAFF
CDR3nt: TGTGCCAGCAGCCAGGACAGGGGACGGACAGGGGACTCAAACACTGAAGCTTTCTTT

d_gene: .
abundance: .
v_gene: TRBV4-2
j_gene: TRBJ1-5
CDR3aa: CASSQGPDSNQPQHF
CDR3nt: TGTGCCAGCAGCCAAGGGCCGGATAGCAATCAGCCCCAGCATTTT

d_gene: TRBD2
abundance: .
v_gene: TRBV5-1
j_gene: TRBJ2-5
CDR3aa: CASSLATSWGETQYF
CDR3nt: TGCGCCAGCAGCTTGGCGACTAGCTGGGGCGAGACCCAGTACTTC

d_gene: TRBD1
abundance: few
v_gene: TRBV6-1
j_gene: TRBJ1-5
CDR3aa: CASRTSGQGGQPQHF
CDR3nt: TGTGCCAGCAGAACCTCCGGACAGGGCGGTCAGCCCCAGCATTTT

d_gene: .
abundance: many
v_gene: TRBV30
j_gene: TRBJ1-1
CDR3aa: CAWSVGYTEAFF
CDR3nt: TGTGCCTGGAGTGTGGGGTACACTGAAGCTTTCTTT

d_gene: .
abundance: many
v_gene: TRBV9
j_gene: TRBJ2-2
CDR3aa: CASSVVARTLNTGELFF
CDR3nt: TGTGCCAGCAGCGTAGTAGCGCGGACCCTGAACACCGGGGAGCTGTTTTTT

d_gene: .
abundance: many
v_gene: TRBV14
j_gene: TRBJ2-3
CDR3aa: CASSQLRGTDTQYF
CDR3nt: TGTGCCAGCAGCCAGTTACGGGGCACAGATACGCAGTATTTT

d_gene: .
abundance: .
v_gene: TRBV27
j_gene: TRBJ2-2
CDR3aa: CASSTILRGTGELFF
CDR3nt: TGTGCCAGCAGTACCATACTCCGGGGCACCGGGGAGCTGTTTTTT

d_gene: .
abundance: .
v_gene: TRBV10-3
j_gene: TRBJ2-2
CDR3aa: CAITAGARGTGELFF
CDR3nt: TGTGCCATCACCGCAGGGGCCCGGGGCACCGGGGAGCTGTTTTTT

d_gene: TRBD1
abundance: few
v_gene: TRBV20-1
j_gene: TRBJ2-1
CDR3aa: CSASLGQGIGNEQFF
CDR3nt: TGCAGTGCTAGCCTGGGACAGGGGATCGGCAATGAGCAGTTCTTC

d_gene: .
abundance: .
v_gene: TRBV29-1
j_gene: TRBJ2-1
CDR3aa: CSGGGHSSNEQFF
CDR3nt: TGCAGCGGAGGGGGTCACAGCTCCAATGAGCAGTTCTTC

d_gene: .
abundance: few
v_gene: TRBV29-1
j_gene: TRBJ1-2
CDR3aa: CRAGPLEPSYTF
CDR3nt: TGCAGGGCGGGGCCTTTAGAACCGAGCTACACCTTC

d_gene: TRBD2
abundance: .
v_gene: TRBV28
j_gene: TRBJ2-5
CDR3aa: CASSSILAGGRKETQYF
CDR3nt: TGTGCCAGCAGTTCTATACTAGCGGGAGGCAGGAAGGAGACCCAGTACTTC

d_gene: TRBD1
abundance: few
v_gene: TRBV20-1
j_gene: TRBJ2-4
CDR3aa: CSASGQGDIQYF
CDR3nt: TGCAGTGCCTCGGGACAGGGGGACATTCAGTACTTC

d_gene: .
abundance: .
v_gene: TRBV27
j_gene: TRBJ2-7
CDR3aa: CASSPYRDTSYEQYF
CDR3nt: TGTGCCAGCAGTCCCTACCGGGACACGAGCTACGAGCAGTACTTC

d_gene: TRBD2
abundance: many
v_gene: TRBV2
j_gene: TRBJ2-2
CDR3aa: CASRPGLAGVQTGELFF
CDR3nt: TGTGCCAGCCGACCGGGACTAGCGGGAGTACAAACCGGGGAGCTGTTTTTT

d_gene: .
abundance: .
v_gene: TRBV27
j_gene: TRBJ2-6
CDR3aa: CASSLLFRAAGANVLTF
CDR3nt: TGTGCCAGCAGTCTGTTATTCAGGGCGGCTGGGGCCAACGTCCTGACTTTC

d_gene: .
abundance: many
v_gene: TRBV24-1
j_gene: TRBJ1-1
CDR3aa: CATSGLMNTEAFF
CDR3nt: TGTGCCACCAGCGGCTTGATGAACACTGAAGCTTTCTTT

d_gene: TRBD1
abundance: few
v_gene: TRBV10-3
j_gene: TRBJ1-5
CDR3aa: CAISDSDRGSQPQHF
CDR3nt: TGTGCCATCAGTGACTCGGACAGGGGCAGTCAGCCCCAGCATTTT

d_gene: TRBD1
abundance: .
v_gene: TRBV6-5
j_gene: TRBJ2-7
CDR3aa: CASTTRGDRSYEQYF
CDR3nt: TGTGCCAGCACCACTCGAGGGGACAGGTCCTACGAGCAGTACTTC

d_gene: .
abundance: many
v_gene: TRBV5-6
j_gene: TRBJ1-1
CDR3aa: CASSLFRGVTEAFF
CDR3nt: TGTGCCAGCAGCTTGTTTCGGGGAGTCACTGAAGCTTTCTTT

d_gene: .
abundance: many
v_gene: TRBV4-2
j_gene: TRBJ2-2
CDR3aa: CASSSLVLAPNTGELFF
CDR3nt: TGTGCCAGCAGCTCCCTCGTTCTAGCACCGAACACCGGGGAGCTGTTTTTT

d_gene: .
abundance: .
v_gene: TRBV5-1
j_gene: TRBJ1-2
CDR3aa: CASSLGGGENYGYTF
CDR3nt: TGCGCCAGCAGCCTTGGCGGCGGAGAGAACTATGGCTACACCTTC

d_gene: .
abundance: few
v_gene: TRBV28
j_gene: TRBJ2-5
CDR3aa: CASSLPSQETQYF
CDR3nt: TGTGCCAGCAGTTTGCCCAGCCAAGAGACCCAGTACTTC

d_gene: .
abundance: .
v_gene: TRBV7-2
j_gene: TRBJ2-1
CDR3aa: CASSLFFGPSSYNEQFF
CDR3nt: TGTGCCAGCAGCTTATTTTTCGGACCTAGCTCCTACAATGAGCAGTTCTTC

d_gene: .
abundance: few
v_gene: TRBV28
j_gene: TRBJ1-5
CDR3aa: CASITVDGGNQPQHF
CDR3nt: TGTGCCAGCATCACCGTCGATGGGGGCAATCAGCCCCAGCATTTT

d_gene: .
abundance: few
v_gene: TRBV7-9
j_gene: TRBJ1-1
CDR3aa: CASRLPVRTEAFF
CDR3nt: TGTGCCAGCCGTCTCCCGGTTCGAACTGAAGCTTTCTTT

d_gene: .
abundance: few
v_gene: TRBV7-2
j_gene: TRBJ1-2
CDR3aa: CASGGVPGQGYGYTF
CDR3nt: TGTGCCAGCGGGGGCGTCCCGGGACAAGGGTATGGCTACACCTTC